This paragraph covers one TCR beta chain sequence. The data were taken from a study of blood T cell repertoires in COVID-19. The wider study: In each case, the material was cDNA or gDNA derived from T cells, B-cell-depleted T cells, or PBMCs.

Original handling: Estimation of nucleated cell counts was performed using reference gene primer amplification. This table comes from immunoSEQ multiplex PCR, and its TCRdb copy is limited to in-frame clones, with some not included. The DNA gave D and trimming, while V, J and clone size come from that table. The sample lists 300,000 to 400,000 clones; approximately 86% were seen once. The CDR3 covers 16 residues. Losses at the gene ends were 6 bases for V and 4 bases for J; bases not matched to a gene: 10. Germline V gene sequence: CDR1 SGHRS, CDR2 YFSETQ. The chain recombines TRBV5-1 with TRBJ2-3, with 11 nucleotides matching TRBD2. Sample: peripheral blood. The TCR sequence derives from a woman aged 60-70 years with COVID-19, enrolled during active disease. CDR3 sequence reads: CASTNLAGGGADTQYF. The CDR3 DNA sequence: TGCGCCAGCACCAACTTAGCGGGGGGGGGCGCAGATACGCAGTATTTT. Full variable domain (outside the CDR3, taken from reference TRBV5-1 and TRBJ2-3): KAGVTQTPRYLIKTRGQQVTLSCSPISGHRSVSWYQQTPGQGLQFLFEYFSETQRNKGNFPGRFSGRQFSNSRSEMNVSTLELGDSALYLCASTNLAGGGADTQYFGPGTRLTVL.